A selection of T cell receptor beta chains follows, all from one sample in a study of PD-1 blockade in classical Hodgkin lymphoma. Clones were read by immunoSEQ multiplex PCR, and TCRdb kept only the in-frame ones, dropping some. The data hold approximately 90,000 clones, with about 83% observed a single time. Sequencing used peripheral blood mononuclear cells (PBMCs), obtained before the fourth cycle of nivolumab. These receptors came from a human donor with classical Hodgkin lymphoma. Each CDR3 is given with its conserved first and last residue. A D gene is named only where the DNA matches it firmly. Where a row states a size, it is once, few, many or the class of an expanded clone; other rows omit it.

d_call,j_call,clone_size,v_call,cdr3_length,cdr3_aa,cdr3_nt
.,TRBJ2-3,.,TRBV19,15,CASSIGTGAGYTQYF,TGTGCCAGTAGTATAGGGACTGGCGCTGGATATACGCAGTATTTT
.,TRBJ2-5,.,TRBV18,14,CASSPPGEEETQYF,TGTGCCAGCTCACCGCCAGGGGAAGAGGAGACCCAGTACTTC
.,TRBJ2-3,few,TRBV5-1,15,CASSFRATDPDTQYF,TGCGCCAGCAGCTTTCGGGCAACTGACCCGGATACGCAGTATTTT
TRBD1,TRBJ2-4,few,TRBV6-1,17,CASSEVQTGIGKNIQYF,TGTGCCAGCAGTGAAGTTCAGACAGGGATTGGCAAAAACATTCAGTACTTC
.,TRBJ2-5,.,TRBV9,15,CASSVGIWDEETQYF,TGTGCCAGCAGCGTAGGGATCTGGGATGAGGAGACCCAGTACTTC
TRBD1,TRBJ2-5,.,TRBV29-1,15,CSVATGTGVMETQYF,TGCAGCGTTGCAACCGGGACAGGGGTGATGGAGACCCAGTACTTC
TRBD2,TRBJ2-3,.,TRBV7-6,15,CASSLLAGGTDTQYF,TGTGCCAGCAGCTTACTAGCGGGAGGGACCGATACGCAGTATTTT
.,TRBJ2-2,.,TRBV10-3,14,CAISWTEAAGELFF,TGTGCCATCAGCTGGACAGAAGCTGCCGGGGAGCTGTTTTTT
TRBD1,TRBJ2-7,.,TRBV28,13,CASSRVQGYEQYF,TGTGCCAGCAGCCGGGTACAGGGGTACGAGCAGTACTTC
.,TRBJ1-6,.,TRBV7-9,12,CASSTLGIPLHF,TGTGCCAGCAGCACACTCGGGATTCCCCTCCACTTT
.,TRBJ2-1,.,TRBV19,16,CASSPRTRGIYHEQFF,TGTGCCAGTAGTCCACGGACAAGAGGAATATATCATGAGCAGTTCTTC
.,TRBJ1-2,.,TRBV9,13,CASSPTENYGYTF,TGTGCCAGCAGCCCGACTGAGAACTATGGCTACACCTTC
TRBD2,TRBJ2-5,.,TRBV5-1,17,CASSSGLAGGFQETQYF,TGCGCCAGCAGCTCAGGACTAGCGGGAGGATTCCAAGAGACCCAGTACTTC
.,TRBJ1-2,.,TRBV29-1,13,CSVEQGRGYGYTF,TGCAGCGTTGAGCAGGGGCGCGGGTATGGCTACACCTTC
.,TRBJ1-3,.,TRBV2,15,CASSPVWGAGNTIYF,TGTGCCAGCAGCCCCGTATGGGGAGCCGGAAACACCATATATTTT
TRBD1,TRBJ2-7,.,TRBV7-9,18,CASSLSGQGFISGYEQYF,TGTGCCAGCAGCTTATCAGGACAGGGGTTTATTTCAGGCTACGAGCAGTACTTC
TRBD2,TRBJ2-2,.,TRBV12-5,14,CASGTGAGSGELFF,TGTGCTAGTGGTACAGGAGCGGGGTCCGGGGAGCTGTTTTTT
TRBD1,TRBJ1-2,once,TRBV19,15,CASSRRQGALGGYTF,TGTGCCAGTAGTAGACGACAGGGGGCTCTTGGTGGCTACACCTTC
.,TRBJ2-3,.,TRBV5-4,14,CASSLGLAQDTQYF,TGTGCCAGCAGCTTGGGGCTAGCGCAAGATACGCAGTATTTT
TRBD2,TRBJ2-7,.,TRBV30,14,CAWRTAGRSYEQYF,TGTGCCTGGAGAACAGCGGGAAGGTCCTACGAGCAGTACTTC
TRBD2,TRBJ2-3,.,TRBV28,14,CASSSSGSTDTQYF,TGTGCCAGCAGCTCTAGCGGTAGCACAGATACGCAGTATTTT
.,TRBJ2-2,.,TRBV6-1,13,CASSEAWTGELFF,TGTGCCAGCAGTGAAGCCTGGACCGGGGAGCTGTTTTTT
TRBD2,TRBJ2-2,once,TRBV19,14,CASSTSGSAGELFF,TGTGCCAGTTCTACAAGCGGGAGTGCCGGGGAGCTGTTTTTT
.,TRBJ2-1,.,TRBV6-5,13,CASQADSYNEQFF,TGTGCCAGCCAAGCGGACTCCTACAATGAGCAGTTCTTC
.,TRBJ2-1,.,TRBV9,14,CASSVGSSYNEQFF,TGTGCCAGCAGCGTAGGGTCCTCCTACAATGAGCAGTTCTTC
.,TRBJ2-5,.,TRBV11-1,12,CASSLARETQYF,TGTGCCAGCAGCTTAGCGCGAGAGACCCAGTACTTC
.,TRBJ2-1,once,TRBV6-6,13,CASTEETYNEQFF,TGTGCCAGCACTGAGGAAACCTACAATGAGCAGTTCTTC
.,TRBJ2-2,once,TRBV7-2,12,CASSQTAGELFF,TGTGCCAGCAGTCAGACAGCCGGGGAGCTGTTTTTT
.,TRBJ2-2,.,TRBV7-3,15,CASSFGDRYTGELFF,TGTGCCAGCAGCTTTGGGGATAGATACACCGGGGAGCTGTTTTTT
.,TRBJ2-7,.,TRBV7-9,12,CASSIREYEQYF,TGTGCCAGCAGCATACGCGAATACGAGCAGTACTTC
TRBD2,TRBJ2-7,few,TRBV5-4,14,CASSLELAGVEQYF,TGTGCCAGCAGCTTGGAACTAGCGGGAGTCGAGCAGTACTTC
.,TRBJ1-1,once,TRBV5-6,13,CASSFSTNTEAFF,TGTGCCAGCAGCTTTAGTACGAACACTGAAGCTTTCTTT
TRBD2,TRBJ2-3,.,TRBV9,16,CASSVASGSLIDTQYF,TGTGCCAGCAGCGTAGCTAGCGGGAGTTTGATAGATACGCAGTATTTT
TRBD1,TRBJ1-2,.,TRBV9,13,CASSVGQGHGYTF,TGTGCCAGCAGCGTTGGACAGGGACATGGCTACACCTTC
.,TRBJ2-1,.,TRBV2,13,CASESQVSNEQFF,TGTGCCAGCGAGTCGCAGGTCAGCAATGAGCAGTTCTTC
TRBD1,TRBJ2-1,.,TRBV19,19,CASSIVGLGGTGVRNEQFF,TGTGCCAGTAGTATAGTAGGGCTGGGTGGGACAGGGGTTCGCAATGAGCAGTTCTTC
.,TRBJ1-1,.,TRBV19,15,CASSQPQGANTEAFF,TGTGCCAGTAGCCAACCACAAGGGGCGAACACTGAAGCTTTCTTT
TRBD1,TRBJ2-3,.,TRBV19,16,CASSTGQGTTTDTQYF,TGTGCCAGTAGTACCGGACAGGGGACTACAACAGATACGCAGTATTTT
TRBD1,TRBJ1-2,.,TRBV5-4,15,CASSLVGQGASGYTF,TGTGCCAGCAGCTTGGTGGGACAGGGGGCGAGTGGCTACACCTTC
TRBD2,TRBJ2-7,.,TRBV5-1,15,CASSSNRDYSYEQYF,TGCGCCAGCAGCTCAAACCGGGACTACTCCTACGAGCAGTACTTC
TRBD2,TRBJ2-1,.,TRBV2,11,CASSGGGEQFF,TGTGCCAGCAGTGGGGGAGGGGAGCAGTTCTTC
.,TRBJ2-7,.,TRBV19,16,CASSRTTLYPSYEQYF,TGTGCCAGTAGTAGGACTACCTTATACCCCTCCTACGAGCAGTACTTC
.,TRBJ1-2,.,TRBV25-1,15,CASSDPAGPDYGYTF,TGTGCCAGCAGTGATCCGGCGGGCCCGGACTATGGCTACACCTTC
.,TRBJ2-5,.,TRBV5-4,16,CASSSQAGKYQETQYF,TGTGCCAGCAGCTCCCAGGCGGGAAAGTACCAAGAGACCCAGTACTTC
.,TRBJ2-7,once,TRBV6-6,14,CASREATVSYEQYF,TGTGCCAGCAGAGAGGCGACAGTTTCCTACGAGCAGTACTTC
.,TRBJ2-1,many,TRBV7-2,13,CASSLGRRNEQFF,TGTGCCAGCAGCTTAGGGCGGCGCAATGAGCAGTTCTTC
.,TRBJ1-3,many,TRBV6-5,15,CASRNRINSGNTIYF,TGTGCCAGCAGAAACAGGATCAACTCTGGAAACACCATATATTTT
TRBD1,TRBJ2-5,.,TRBV28,12,CASSTGAETQYF,TGTGCCAGCAGTACAGGGGCTGAGACCCAGTACTTC
.,TRBJ2-3,.,TRBV27,14,CASSLSRTSSAQYF,TGTGCCAGCAGTTTATCGCGAACATCTTCAGCGCAGTATTTT
.,TRBJ1-4,.,TRBV28,14,CASSSRGLSEKLFF,TGTGCCAGCAGTTCGCGGGGGCTGAGTGAAAAACTGTTTTTT
.,TRBJ2-1,.,TRBV5-4,15,CASSPAVSSYNEQFF,TGTGCCAGCAGCCCGGCGGTTAGCTCCTACAATGAGCAGTTCTTC
TRBD2,TRBJ2-7,few,TRBV19,12,CASSPGGYEQYF,TGTGCCAGTAGCCCGGGGGGGTACGAGCAGTACTTC